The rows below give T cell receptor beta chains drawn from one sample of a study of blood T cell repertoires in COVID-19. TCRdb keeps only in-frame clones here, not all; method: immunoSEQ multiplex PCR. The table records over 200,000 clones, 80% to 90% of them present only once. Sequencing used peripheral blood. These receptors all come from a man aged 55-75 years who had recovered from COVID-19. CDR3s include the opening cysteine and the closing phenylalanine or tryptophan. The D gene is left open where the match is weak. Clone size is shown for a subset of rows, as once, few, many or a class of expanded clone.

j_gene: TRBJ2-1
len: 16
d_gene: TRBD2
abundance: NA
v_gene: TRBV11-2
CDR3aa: CASSLGGAGGPGEQFF
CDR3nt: TGTGCCAGCAGCTTAGGAGGGGCGGGGGGGCCGGGGGAGCAGTTCTTC

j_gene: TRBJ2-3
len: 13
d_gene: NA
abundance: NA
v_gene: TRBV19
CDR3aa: CASSPRLRDTQYF
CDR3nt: TGTGCCAGTAGTCCCCGCCTGAGAGATACGCAGTATTTT

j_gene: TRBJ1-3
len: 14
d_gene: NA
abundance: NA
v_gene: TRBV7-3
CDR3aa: CASSPGGSGNTIYF
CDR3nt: TGTGCCAGCAGCCCAGGAGGGAGTGGAAACACCATATATTTT

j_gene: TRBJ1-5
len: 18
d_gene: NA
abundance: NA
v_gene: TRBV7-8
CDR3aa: CASSLQVQVGPLNQPQHF
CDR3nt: TGTGCCAGCAGCTTACAAGTTCAAGTAGGCCCACTAAATCAGCCCCAGCATTTT

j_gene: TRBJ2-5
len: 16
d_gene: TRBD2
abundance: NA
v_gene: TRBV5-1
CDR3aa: CASRYGTSGSQETQYF
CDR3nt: TGCGCCAGCAGATACGGGACTAGCGGGAGCCAAGAGACCCAGTACTTC

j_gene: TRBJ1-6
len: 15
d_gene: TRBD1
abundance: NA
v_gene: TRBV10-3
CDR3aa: CAISSPDRGLSPLHF
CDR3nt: TGTGCCATCAGTAGCCCAGACAGGGGATTGTCACCCCTCCACTTT

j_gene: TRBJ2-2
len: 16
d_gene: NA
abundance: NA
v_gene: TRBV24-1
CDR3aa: CATSALTATNTGELFF
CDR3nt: TGTGCCACCAGTGCTTTGACAGCAACGAACACCGGGGAGCTGTTTTTT

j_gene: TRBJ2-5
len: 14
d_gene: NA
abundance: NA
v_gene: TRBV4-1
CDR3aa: CASSQDPGQETQYF
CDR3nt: TGCGCCAGCAGCCAAGACCCTGGGCAGGAGACCCAGTACTTC

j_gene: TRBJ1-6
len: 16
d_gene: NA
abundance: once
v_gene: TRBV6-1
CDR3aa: CASSENSRVGNSPLHF
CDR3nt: TGTGCCAGCAGTGAAAACTCCAGGGTGGGGAATTCACCCCTCCACTTT

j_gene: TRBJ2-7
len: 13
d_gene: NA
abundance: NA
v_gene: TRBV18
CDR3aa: CASSPATGYEQYF
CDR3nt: TGTGCCAGCTCACCGGCGACGGGGTACGAGCAGTACTTC

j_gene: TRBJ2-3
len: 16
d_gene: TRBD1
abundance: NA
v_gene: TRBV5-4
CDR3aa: CASSTNRGQSTDTQYF
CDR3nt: TGTGCCAGCAGCACAAACAGGGGACAAAGCACAGATACGCAGTATTTT

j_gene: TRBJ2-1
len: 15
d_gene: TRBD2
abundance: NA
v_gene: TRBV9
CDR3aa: CASSGTSGSYNEQFF
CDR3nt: TGTGCCAGCAGCGGGACTAGCGGGAGCTACAATGAGCAGTTCTTC

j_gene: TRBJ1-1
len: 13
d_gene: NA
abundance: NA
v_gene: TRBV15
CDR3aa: CATIGEGLTEAFF
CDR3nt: TGTGCCACCATAGGGGAAGGGCTCACTGAAGCTTTCTTT

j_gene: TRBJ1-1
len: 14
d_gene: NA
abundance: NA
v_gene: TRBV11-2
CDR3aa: CASSLQGQITEAFF
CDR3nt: TGTGCCAGCAGCTTACAGGGTCAGATCACTGAAGCTTTCTTT

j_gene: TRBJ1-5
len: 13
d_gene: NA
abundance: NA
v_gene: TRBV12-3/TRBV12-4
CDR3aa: CASALGGNQPQHF
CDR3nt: TGTGCCAGCGCCCTAGGCGGCAATCAGCCCCAGCATTTT

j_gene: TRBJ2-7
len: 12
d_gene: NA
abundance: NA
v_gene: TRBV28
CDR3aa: CASSFQGGGQYF
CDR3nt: TGTGCCAGCAGTTTTCAGGGAGGAGGGCAGTACTTC

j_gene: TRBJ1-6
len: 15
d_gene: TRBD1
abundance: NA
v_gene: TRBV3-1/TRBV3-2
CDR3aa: CASSHIGQGNSPLHF
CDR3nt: TGTGCCAGCAGCCATATCGGACAGGGGAATTCACCCCTCCACTTT

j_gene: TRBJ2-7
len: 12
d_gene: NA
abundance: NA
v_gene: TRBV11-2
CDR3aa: CASSRSEYEQYF
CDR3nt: TGTGCCAGCAGCAGATCGGAGTACGAGCAGTACTTC

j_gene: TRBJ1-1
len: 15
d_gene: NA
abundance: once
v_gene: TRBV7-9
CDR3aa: CASSLGGTSRAEAFF
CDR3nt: TGTGCCAGCAGCTTAGGGGGGACTTCCAGGGCTGAAGCTTTCTTT

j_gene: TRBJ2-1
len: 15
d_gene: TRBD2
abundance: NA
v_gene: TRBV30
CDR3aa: CAWSVRAGGLDEQFF
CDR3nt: TGTGCCTGGAGTGTACGCGCGGGGGGGCTCGATGAGCAGTTCTTC

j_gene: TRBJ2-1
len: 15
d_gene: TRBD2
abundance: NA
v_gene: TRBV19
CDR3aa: CASMPTSGNYNEQFF
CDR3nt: TGTGCCAGTATGCCGACTAGCGGGAACTACAATGAGCAGTTCTTC

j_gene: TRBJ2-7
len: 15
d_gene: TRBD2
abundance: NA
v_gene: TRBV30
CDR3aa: CAWSGGSGVTFEQYF
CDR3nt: TGTGCCTGGAGTGGCGGGAGCGGGGTGACGTTCGAGCAGTACTTC

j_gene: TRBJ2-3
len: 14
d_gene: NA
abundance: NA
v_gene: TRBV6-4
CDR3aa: CASRLEPGTDTQYF
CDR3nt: TGTGCCAGCAGGTTGGAGCCGGGCACAGATACGCAGTATTTT

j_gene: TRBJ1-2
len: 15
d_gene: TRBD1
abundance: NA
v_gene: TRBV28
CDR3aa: CASSLALGQGRGYTF
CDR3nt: TGTGCCAGCAGTTTAGCTTTGGGACAGGGAAGAGGCTACACCTTC

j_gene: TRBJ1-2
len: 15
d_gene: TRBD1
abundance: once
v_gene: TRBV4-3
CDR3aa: CASSEGQGSNYGYTF
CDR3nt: TGCGCCAGCAGCGAAGGACAGGGATCTAACTATGGCTACACCTTC

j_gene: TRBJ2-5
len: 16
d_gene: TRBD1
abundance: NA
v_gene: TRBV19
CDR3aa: CASSIADRDWDETQYF
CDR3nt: TGTGCCAGTAGTATAGCCGACAGGGATTGGGATGAGACCCAGTACTTC

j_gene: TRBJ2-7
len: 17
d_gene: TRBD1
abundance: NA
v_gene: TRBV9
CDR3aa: CASSVGGGGQGTHEQYF
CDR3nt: TGTGCCAGCAGCGTAGGTGGGGGGGGACAGGGCACCCACGAGCAGTACTTC

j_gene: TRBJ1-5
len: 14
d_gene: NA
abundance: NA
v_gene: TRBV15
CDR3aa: CATGNGGSNQPQHF
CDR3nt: TGTGCCACAGGAAACGGGGGTAGCAATCAGCCCCAGCATTTT

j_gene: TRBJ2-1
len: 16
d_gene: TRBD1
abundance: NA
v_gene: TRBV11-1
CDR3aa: CASSPRQGVSYNEQFF
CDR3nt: TGTGCCAGCAGCCCCCGGCAGGGGGTATCCTACAATGAGCAGTTCTTC